The clone carrying this T cell receptor beta chain was detected ten times or more. This record belongs to a study of T cells after yellow fever vaccination. The length of the CDR3 is 14 residues. Trimming stripped 3 bases from V and 7 bases from J, with 11 bases between. Looked up from germline, CDR1 is SGDLS and CDR2 is YYNGEE. TCRdb recomputed calls from the 5' RACE reads with MiXCR, one row per CDR3 protein. The repertoire holds hundreds of thousands of distinct CDR3 sequences, with 9% to 15% as singletons. Sequencing was performed on PBMCs, taken on the day of the yellow fever booster vaccination. The source of this sequence is a man in his thirties or forties who received the YFV17D yellow fever vaccine. The chain employs TRBV9 and TRBJ1-6; D remains ambiguous. The CDR3 loop reads CASSATDVNSPLHF. The CDR3 region has the DNA TGTGCCAGCAGCGCGACGGACGTAAATTCACCCCTCCACTTT. Together with reference TRBV9 and TRBJ1-6, the CDR3 gives the full variable domain: DSGVTQTPKHLITATGQRVTLRCSPRSGDLSVYWYQQSLDQGLQFLIQYYNGEERAKGNILERFSAQQFPDLHSELNLSSLELGDSALYFCASSATDVNSPLHFGNGTRLTVT.